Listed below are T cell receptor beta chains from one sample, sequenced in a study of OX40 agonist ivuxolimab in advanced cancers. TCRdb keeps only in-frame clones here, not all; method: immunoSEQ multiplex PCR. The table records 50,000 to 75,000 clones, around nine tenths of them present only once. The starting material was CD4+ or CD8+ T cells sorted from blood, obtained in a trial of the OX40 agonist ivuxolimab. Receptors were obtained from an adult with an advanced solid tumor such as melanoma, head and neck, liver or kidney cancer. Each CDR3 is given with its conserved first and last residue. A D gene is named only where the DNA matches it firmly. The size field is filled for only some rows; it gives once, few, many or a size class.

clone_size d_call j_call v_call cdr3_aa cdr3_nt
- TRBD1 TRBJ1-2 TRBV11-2 CASSSSGTGNGYTF TGTGCCAGCAGCTCTAGTGGGACAGGGAACGGCTACACCTTC
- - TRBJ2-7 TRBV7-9 CASSETGVSLREQYF TGTGCCAGCAGCGAGACAGGAGTTTCCCTCCGCGAGCAGTACTTC
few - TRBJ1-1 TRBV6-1 CASSRDKNTEAFF TGTGCCAGCAGTCGCGACAAGAACACTGAAGCTTTCTTT
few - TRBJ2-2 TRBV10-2 CASSELPRGTGELFF TGCGCCAGCAGTGAACTACCTAGAGGGACCGGGGAGCTGTTTTTT
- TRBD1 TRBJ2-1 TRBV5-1 CASSLDGTGYNEQFF TGCGCCAGCAGCCTTGACGGGACAGGTTACAATGAGCAGTTCTTC
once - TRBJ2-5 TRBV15 CATSRDRTSQETQYF TGTGCCACCAGCAGAGACCGGACATCCCAAGAGACCCAGTACTTC
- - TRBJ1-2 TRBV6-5 CASTWTDGYTF TGTGCCAGCACGTGGACAGATGGCTACACCTTC
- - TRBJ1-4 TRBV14 CASSLFREKLFF TGTGCCAGCAGCCTCTTCCGGGAAAAACTGTTTTTT
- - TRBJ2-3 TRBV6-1 CASSEGRDRGRRTDTQYF TGTGCCAGCAGTGAAGGACGCGACCGGGGCCGACGCACAGATACGCAGTATTTT
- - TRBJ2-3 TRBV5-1 CASSLAQVGDTQYF TGCGCCAGCAGCTTGGCACAGGTGGGAGATACGCAGTATTTT
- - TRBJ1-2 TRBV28 CASSLVQGGGGYTF TGTGCCAGCAGTTTAGTACAGGGTGGGGGTGGCTACACCTTC
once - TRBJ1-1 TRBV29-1 CSAGPRGLNTEAFF TGCAGCGCTGGGCCCAGGGGTCTGAACACTGAAGCTTTCTTT
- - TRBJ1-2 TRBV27 CASSQDRNYGYTF TGTGCCAGCAGCCAGGACCGGAACTATGGCTACACCTTC
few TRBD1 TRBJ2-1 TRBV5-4 CASSLVGTGERNYNEQFF TGTGCCAGCAGCTTGGTAGGGACAGGGGAGAGAAACTACAATGAGCAGTTCTTC
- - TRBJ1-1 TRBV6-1 CASSERPGRSYTEAFF TGTGCCAGCAGTGAAAGGCCGGGAAGGAGCTACACTGAAGCTTTCTTT
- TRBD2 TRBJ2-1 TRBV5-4 CASSIYGGIYNEQFF TGTGCCAGCAGCATTTACGGGGGGATCTACAATGAGCAGTTCTTC
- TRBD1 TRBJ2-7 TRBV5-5 CASTDTRDRTYEQYF TGTGCCAGCACCGACACCCGGGACAGGACCTACGAGCAGTACTTC
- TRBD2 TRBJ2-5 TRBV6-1 CASNQRGSQETQYF TGTGCCAGCAATCAGCGGGGGAGTCAAGAGACCCAGTACTTC
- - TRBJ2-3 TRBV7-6 CASSLGTGGHTDTQYF TGTGCCAGCAGTCTGGGCACCGGAGGGCACACAGATACGCAGTATTTT
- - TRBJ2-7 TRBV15 CATSRHAGARVSEQYF TGTGCCACCAGCCGACATGCGGGGGCGAGGGTGAGCGAGCAGTACTTC
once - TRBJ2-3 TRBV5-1 CASSPQGGTDTQYF TGCGCCAGCAGTCCCCAGGGGGGGACAGATACGCAGTATTTT
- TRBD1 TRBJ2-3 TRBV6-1 CASRWQGGTDTQYF TGTGCCAGCAGGTGGCAGGGGGGCACAGATACGCAGTATTTT
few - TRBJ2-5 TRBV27 CASSYGQSETQYF TGTGCCAGCAGCTATGGACAGAGCGAGACCCAGTACTTC
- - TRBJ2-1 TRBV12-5 CASGFGRGNNEQFF TGTGCTAGTGGTTTCGGACGCGGGAACAATGAGCAGTTCTTC
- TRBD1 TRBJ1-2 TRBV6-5 CASTRQGQRYTF TGTGCCAGCACTAGACAGGGACAGCGCTACACCTTC
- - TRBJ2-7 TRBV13 CASSLGVTAYEQYF TGTGCCAGCAGCTTAGGGGTAACTGCCTACGAGCAGTACTTC
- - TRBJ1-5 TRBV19 CASSDFGAGGNQPQHF TGTGCCAGTAGTGACTTTGGGGCGGGGGGCAATCAGCCCCAGCATTTT
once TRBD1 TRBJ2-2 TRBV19 CASDRAVAGELFF TGTGCCAGTGACAGGGCGGTTGCCGGGGAGCTGTTTTTT
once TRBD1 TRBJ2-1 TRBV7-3 CASSPLWTGSNEQFF TGTGCCAGCAGCCCTCTCTGGACAGGGAGTAATGAGCAGTTCTTC
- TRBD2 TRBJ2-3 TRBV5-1 CASSLGLARTTDTQYF TGCGCCAGCAGCTTAGGACTAGCCCGAACCACAGATACGCAGTATTTT
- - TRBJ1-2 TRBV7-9 CASKGRTNYGYTF TGTGCCAGCAAAGGCAGAACTAACTATGGATACACCTTC
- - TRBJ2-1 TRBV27 CASSFPAGRVINEQFF TGTGCCAGCAGTTTCCCGGCGGGACGAGTGATCAATGAGCAGTTCTTC
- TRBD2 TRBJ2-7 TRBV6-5 CASSYVAGGPYEQYF TGTGCCAGCAGTTACGTAGCGGGGGGGCCCTACGAGCAGTACTTC
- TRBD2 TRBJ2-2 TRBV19 CASRNALGLANTGELFF TGTGCCAGTAGAAACGCTCTGGGACTAGCGAACACCGGGGAGCTGTTTTTT
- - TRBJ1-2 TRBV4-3 CASSQDGHVYGYTF TGCGCCAGCAGCCAAGATGGTCACGTCTATGGCTACACCTTC
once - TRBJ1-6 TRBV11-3 CASSAGRNNSPLHF TGTGCCAGCAGCGCGGGACGGAATAATTCACCCCTCCACTTT
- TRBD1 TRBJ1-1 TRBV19 CASSRGGRGRMNTEAFF TGTGCCAGTAGTCGGGGGGGCAGGGGGCGGATGAACACTGAAGCTTTCTTT
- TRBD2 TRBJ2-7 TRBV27 CASSLLSGAPYEQYF TGTGCCAGCAGTCTACTAAGCGGGGCCCCCTACGAGCAGTACTTC
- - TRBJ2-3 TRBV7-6 CASTYPPQYF TGTGCCAGCACCTACCCGCCCCAGTATTTT
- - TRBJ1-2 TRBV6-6 CATEQGSQGYTF TGTGCCACCGAACAGGGATCTCAAGGCTACACCTTC
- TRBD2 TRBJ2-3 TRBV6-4 CASSPGLAGGLNTQYF TGTGCCAGCAGTCCGGGACTAGCGGGGGGGTTAAATACGCAGTATTTT
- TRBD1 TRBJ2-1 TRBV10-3 CAITGGALNEQFF TGTGCCATTACAGGGGGCGCGCTCAATGAGCAGTTCTTC
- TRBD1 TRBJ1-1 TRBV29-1 CSVEEGTGGTEAFF TGCAGCGTTGAAGAGGGGACAGGGGGCACTGAAGCTTTCTTT
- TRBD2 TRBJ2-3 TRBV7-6 CASSLGSGGSTDTQYF TGTGCCAGCAGCTTAGGTAGCGGGGGGTCCACAGATACGCAGTATTTT
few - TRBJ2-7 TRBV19 CASSAHMGEQYF TGTGCCAGTAGTGCACACATGGGGGAGCAGTACTTC